This T cell receptor beta chain was recorded in a study of CD8 T cells in ankylosing spondylitis. Using quantitative 5'-RACE with molecular barcodes, the authors made TCR beta libraries. Via MiXCR, TCRdb re-called the 5' RACE reads, giving one row per CDR3 protein. The table records roughly 180,000 distinct CDR3 sequences, 9.8% of them present only once. The CDR3 runs to 14 residues. Germline CDR1 reads LGHNA; CDR2 reads YSLEER. Deletions cut 4 bases from V and 2 bases from J, with 11 bases between. This clonotype was seen more than once but under ten times. The rearrangement uses TRBV4-3 and TRBJ1-2; D is unresolved. The clonotype originates from a female donor with ankylosing spondylitis or in good health (not recorded which). Sample: blood, either unsorted or a sorted T cell fraction (not recorded which). DNA of the CDR3: TGCGCCAGCAGCCCGAACCCGGGGAACTATGGCTACACCTTC. As protein: CASSPNPGNYGYTF.